The 8 T cell receptor beta chains below were found in one sample sequenced in a study of OX40 agonist ivuxolimab in advanced cancers. TCRdb's copy holds only in-frame clones and misses some; the assay was immunoSEQ multiplex PCR. The sample consists of roughly 46,000 clones, 75% to 85% of them appearing once. Source: CD4+ or CD8+ T cells sorted from blood, taken in a trial of the OX40 agonist ivuxolimab. The receptor set was obtained from an adult with an advanced solid tumor such as melanoma, head and neck, liver or kidney cancer.

The V gene is TRBV5-4, the J gene TRBJ2-3, with TRBD2 identical over 10 bases. The CDR3 totals 17 residues. Germline V gene sequence: CDR1 SGHNT, CDR2 YYREEE (reference sequence). The ends lost 2 bases at V and 4 bases at J; junction bases unmatched: 10. CDR3 bases: TGTGCCAGCAGCTTACGTGGACTAGCGGAAGGGTCAGATACGCAGTATTTT. Translated: CASSLRGLAEGSDTQYF. Full variable domain (rest looked up from reference TRBV5-4 and TRBJ2-3): ETGVTQSPTHLIKTRGQQVTLRCSSQSGHNTVSWYQQALGQGPQFIFQYYREEENGRGNFPPRFSGLQFPNYSSELNVNALELDDSALYLCASSLRGLAEGSDTQYFGPGTRLTVL.

DNA for the CDR3: TGCGCCAGCAGCCAGGGACCGAGCTCTGGGGCCAACGTCCTGACTTTC. This sequence encodes CASSQGPSSGANVLTF. The V call is TRBV4-3, the J call TRBJ2-6; D may match TRBD1 or TRBD2 (5 bases each). CDR3 size: 16 residues. V lost 3 bases to trimming and J lost 0 bases, with 9 bases between them. The V gene's germline CDR1 is LGHNA and CDR2 YSLEER.

V usage is TRBV27 and J usage is TRBJ1-2; 8 nucleotides match TRBD1. CDR1 and CDR2 from the germline V gene are MNHEY and SMNVEV (reference sequence). Trimming removed 4 bases from V and 8 bases from J; junction bases left unmatched: 3. The CDR3 runs to 12 residues. CDR3 coding DNA: TGTGCCAGCAGTTCACAGGGGGTGGGCTACACCTTC. Its protein product is CASSSQGVGYTF.

The CDR3 DNA is TGTGCCAGTAGTATCGGGACTAGCGGGGGGGTTAGCACAGATACGCAGTATTTT. Protein: CASSIGTSGGVSTDTQYF. The genes are TRBV19 and TRBJ2-3; 16 bases are shared with TRBD2. Germline lookup yields CDR1 LNHDA and CDR2 SQIVND (reference sequence). V shed 3 bases, J shed 0 bases, and the junction held 3 bases outside the gene matches. This CDR3 has 18 residues.

The chain is built from TRBV18 and TRBJ2-1, with no clear D. The CDR3 spans 16 residues. V shed 3 bases and J shed 4 bases, with 16 bases lying between them. CDR1 and CDR2 from the germline V gene are KGHSH and LQKENI. This CDR3 is CASSPVSLTGYNEQFF. The DNA for the CDR3 is TGTGCCAGCTCACCTGTTAGCCTTACCGGGTACAATGAGCAGTTCTTC.

This clone has a single count. V gene TRBV6-1 combines with J gene TRBJ2-5; D is possibly TRBD2 (6 bases). The J call is doubtful: the DNA matches TRBJ2-7 better. CDR3 size: 16 residues. Per the germline V gene, CDR1 is MNHNS and CDR2 is SASEGT. CDR3 coding DNA: TGTGCCAGCAGTGAAGCCGTGCGGGGAGGCGACAACGAGCAGTACTTC. This encodes CASSEAVRGGDNEQYF.

The CDR3 is CASSPTRNGPLHF. CDR3 bases: TGTGCCAGCAGCCCTACCCGTAATGGACCCCTCCACTTT. The chain recombines TRBV5-8 with TRBJ1-6; D ambiguous. V lost 4 bases and J lost 12, with 14 bases in between. This CDR3 has 13 amino acids. Germline assignment: CDR1 SGHTS and CDR2 YDEGEE.

J is TRBJ1-2 and V is TRBV30; a weak D match, TRBD1 (5 bases). V was shortened by 5 bases and J by 4 bases, with 17 bases between the two germline ends. CDR1 is GTSNPN and CDR2 is SVGIG in the germline V gene (reference sequence). The CDR3 loop spans 14 amino acids. The CDR3 loop is CAWSPGVGSYGYTF. In DNA form, the CDR3 reads TGTGCCTGGTCCCCGGGGGTAGGGAGCTATGGCTACACCTTC.